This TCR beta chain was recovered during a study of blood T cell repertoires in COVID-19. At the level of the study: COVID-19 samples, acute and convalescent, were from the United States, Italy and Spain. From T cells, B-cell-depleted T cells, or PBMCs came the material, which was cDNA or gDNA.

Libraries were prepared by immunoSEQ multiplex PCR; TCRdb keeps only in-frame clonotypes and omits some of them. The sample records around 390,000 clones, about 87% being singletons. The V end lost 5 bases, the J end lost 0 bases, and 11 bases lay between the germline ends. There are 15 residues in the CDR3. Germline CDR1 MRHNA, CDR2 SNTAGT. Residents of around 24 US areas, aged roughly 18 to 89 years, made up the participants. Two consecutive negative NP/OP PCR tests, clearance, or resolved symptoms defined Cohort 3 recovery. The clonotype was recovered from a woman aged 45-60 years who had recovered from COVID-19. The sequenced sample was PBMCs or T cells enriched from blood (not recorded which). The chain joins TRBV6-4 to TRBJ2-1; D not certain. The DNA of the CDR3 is TGTGCCAGCAGTCTGGGCGATAGCTCCTACAATGAGCAGTTCTTC. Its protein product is CASSLGDSSYNEQFF.